The entry below describes one T cell receptor (beta chain). Libraries were prepared by immunoSEQ multiplex PCR; TCRdb keeps only in-frame clonotypes and omits some of them. Of approximately 20,000 clones detected, around 74% appear once; the ten largest clones hold 20% to 30%. The record originates from a study of ipilimumab plus nivolumab after autologous stem cell transplantation. Background on the study: A median of 8 nivolumab and five or six ipilimumab doses were given.

The CDR3 has 14 amino acids. Trimming stripped 0 bases from V and 10 bases from J, with 13 bases between. The germline gives CDR1 KGHSH, CDR2 LQKENI. Starting 14 to 28 days after autologous transplant, ipilimumab 1 mg/kg was given. The genes are TRBV18 and TRBJ2-1; D might be TRBD1 (6 bases). The material sequenced was PBMCs, taken in a trial of ipilimumab plus nivolumab as post-transplant consolidation. The TCR was taken from a male donor with diffuse large B-cell lymphoma. As DNA, the CDR3 is TGTGCCAGCTCACCACCTTACTCTCAGGGGGAGCAGTTCTTC. Translating it yields CASSPPYSQGEQFF.